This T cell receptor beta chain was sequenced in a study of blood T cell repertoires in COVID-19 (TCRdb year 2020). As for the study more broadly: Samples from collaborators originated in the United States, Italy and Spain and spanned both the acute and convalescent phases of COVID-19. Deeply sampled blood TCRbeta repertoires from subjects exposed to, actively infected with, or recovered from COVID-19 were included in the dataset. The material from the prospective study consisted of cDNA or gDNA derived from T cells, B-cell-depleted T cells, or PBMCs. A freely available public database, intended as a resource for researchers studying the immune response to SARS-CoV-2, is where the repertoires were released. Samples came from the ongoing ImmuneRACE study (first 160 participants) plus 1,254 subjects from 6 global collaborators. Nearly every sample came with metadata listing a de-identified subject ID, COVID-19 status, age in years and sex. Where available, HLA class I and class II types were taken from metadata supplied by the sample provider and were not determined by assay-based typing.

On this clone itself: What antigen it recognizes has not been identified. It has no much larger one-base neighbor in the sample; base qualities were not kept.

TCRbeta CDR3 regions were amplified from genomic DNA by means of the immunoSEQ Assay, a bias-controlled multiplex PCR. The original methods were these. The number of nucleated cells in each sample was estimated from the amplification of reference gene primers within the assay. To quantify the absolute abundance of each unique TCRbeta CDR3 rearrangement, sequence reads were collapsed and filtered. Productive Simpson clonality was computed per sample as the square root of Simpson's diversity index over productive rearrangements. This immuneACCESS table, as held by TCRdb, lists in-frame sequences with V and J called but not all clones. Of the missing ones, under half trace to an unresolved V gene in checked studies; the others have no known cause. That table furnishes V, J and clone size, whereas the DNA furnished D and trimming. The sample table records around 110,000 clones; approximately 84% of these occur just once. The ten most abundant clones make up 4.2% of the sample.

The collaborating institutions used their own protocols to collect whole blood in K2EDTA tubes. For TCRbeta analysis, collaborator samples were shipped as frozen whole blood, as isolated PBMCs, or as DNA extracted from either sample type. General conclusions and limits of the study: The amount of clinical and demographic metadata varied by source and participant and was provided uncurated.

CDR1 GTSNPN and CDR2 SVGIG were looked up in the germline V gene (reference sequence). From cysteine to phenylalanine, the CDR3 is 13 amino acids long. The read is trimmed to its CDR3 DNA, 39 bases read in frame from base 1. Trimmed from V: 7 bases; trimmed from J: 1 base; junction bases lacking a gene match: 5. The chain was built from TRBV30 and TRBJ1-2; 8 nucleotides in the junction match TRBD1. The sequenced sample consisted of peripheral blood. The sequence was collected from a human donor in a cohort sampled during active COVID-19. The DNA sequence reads TGTGCCTACATGACAGGGGATAACTATGGCTACACCTTC. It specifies CAYMTGDNYGYTF.